A selection of T cell receptor beta chains follows, all from one sample in a study of beta chain features in type 1 diabetes. Profiled with immunoSEQ multiplex PCR; TCRdb holds only in-frame clones, not every one. The sample consists of under 300,000 clones, over 11% of them appearing once. Sequences were obtained from naive CD4+ T cells from blood. Receptor source: a man in his thirties or forties with type 1 diabetes. Each CDR3 is given with its conserved first and last residue. Each record gives: CDR3 protein, CDR3 DNA, D gene, clone size, V gene, J gene. A D gene is named only where the DNA matches it firmly. Only part of the rows carry a size: once, few, many, or a class if the clone is expanded.

cdr3_aa: CASSSTGTTYEQYF; cdr3_nt: TGTGCCAGCAGCTCTACCGGGACTACTTACGAGCAGTACTTC; d_call: TRBD2; clone_size: .; v_call: TRBV13; j_call: TRBJ2-7
cdr3_aa: CASSSGQGRTDTQYF; cdr3_nt: TGTGCCAGCAGCTCAGGACAGGGGCGCACAGATACGCAGTATTTT; d_call: TRBD1; clone_size: .; v_call: TRBV5-4; j_call: TRBJ2-3
cdr3_aa: CASSPLTSATDTQYF; cdr3_nt: TGTGCCAGCTCACCACTAACTTCTGCGACAGATACGCAGTATTTT; d_call: .; clone_size: .; v_call: TRBV18; j_call: TRBJ2-3
cdr3_aa: CSVVPGLAGARTDTQYF; cdr3_nt: TGCAGCGTTGTCCCGGGACTAGCGGGGGCCCGCACAGATACGCAGTATTTT; d_call: TRBD2; clone_size: .; v_call: TRBV29-1; j_call: TRBJ2-3
cdr3_aa: CAWRTGTGARGEQYF; cdr3_nt: TGTGCCTGGAGGACCGGGACAGGGGCCCGGGGGGAGCAGTACTTC; d_call: TRBD1; clone_size: .; v_call: TRBV30; j_call: TRBJ2-7
cdr3_aa: CATSPRTGAQETQYF; cdr3_nt: TGTGCCACCAGCCCGCGCACAGGCGCCCAAGAGACCCAGTACTTC; d_call: .; clone_size: .; v_call: TRBV15; j_call: TRBJ2-5
cdr3_aa: CASSQDDRGGGYTF; cdr3_nt: TGTGCCAGCAGTCAAGACGACAGGGGAGGTGGCTACACCTTC; d_call: TRBD1; clone_size: few; v_call: TRBV6-5; j_call: TRBJ1-2
cdr3_aa: CASSIRGTQANYGYTF; cdr3_nt: TGTGCCAGTAGTATAAGAGGCACTCAAGCTAACTATGGCTACACCTTC; d_call: .; clone_size: .; v_call: TRBV19; j_call: TRBJ1-2
cdr3_aa: CASSADRGQETQYF; cdr3_nt: TGTGCCAGCAGCGCGGACAGGGGACAAGAGACCCAGTACTTC; d_call: TRBD1; clone_size: few; v_call: TRBV7-2; j_call: TRBJ2-5
cdr3_aa: CASSLALGTAELAKNIQYF; cdr3_nt: TGTGCCAGCAGCTTAGCGCTAGGGACAGCCGAACTAGCCAAAAACATTCAGTACTTC; d_call: TRBD1; clone_size: .; v_call: TRBV7-9; j_call: TRBJ2-4
cdr3_aa: CASSPGLHSNQPQHF; cdr3_nt: TGTGCCAGCAGCCCAGGATTACATAGCAATCAGCCCCAGCATTTT; d_call: .; clone_size: few; v_call: TRBV6-5; j_call: TRBJ1-5
cdr3_aa: CASSLQVQETQYF; cdr3_nt: TGCGCCAGCAGCTTACAGGTCCAAGAGACCCAGTACTTC; d_call: .; clone_size: .; v_call: TRBV5-1; j_call: TRBJ2-5
cdr3_aa: CASSRGGAQETQYF; cdr3_nt: TGTGCCAGCAGCCGCGGGGGGGCCCAAGAGACCCAGTACTTC; d_call: TRBD2; clone_size: few; v_call: TRBV7-2; j_call: TRBJ2-5
cdr3_aa: CASSEGAGTGELFF; cdr3_nt: TGTGCCAGTAGTGAGGGGGCCGGGACCGGGGAGCTGTTTTTT; d_call: TRBD1; clone_size: few; v_call: TRBV19; j_call: TRBJ2-2